The source of this TCR beta chain is a study of T-cell memory formation after mild COVID-19. Study background: For the most part, TCR clusters were specific to one donor.

TCRdb ran MiXCR on the 5' RACE reads and lists one entry per CDR3 protein. The sample yields 500,000 to 550,000 distinct CDR3 sequences, over 20% seen once. This clonotype was found a few times. No antigen is known for it. Germline V lookup: CDR1 MNHEY, CDR2 SVGAGI. Trimming stripped 0 bases from V and 0 bases from J, with 10 bases between. CDR3 length equals 16 residues. Study-wide points: CD8+ contracting clones occupied EMRA, while CD4+ ones occupied mainly CM and EM.

This chain connects TRBV6-5 to TRBJ2-3; D not certain. The clonotype was recovered from an adult woman who had mild COVID-19 (a few samples of this study predate the infection). Cell type and time point are not known. Sequenced input: PBMCs or a T cell subset sorted from them (not recorded which). CDR3 sequence reads: CASSYSAALSTDTQYF. The CDR3 DNA sequence: TGTGCCAGCAGTTACTCGGCTGCTCTTAGCACAGATACGCAGTATTTT.